A single sample gave rise to the 12 T cell receptor beta chains below, sequenced in a study of shared clonotypes between healthy human individuals. Sequencing used immunoSEQ multiplex PCR; TCRdb keeps in-frame clones, though not all of them. The data contain about 1.1 million clones, about 84% of them singletons. The sample consisted of memory CD4+ T cells from PBMCs. Subset specified: CD45RA-negative fraction. The source is a man between 18 and 35 years old in good health. Some clones in this sample may be carry-over from other donors' samples.

The chain uses TRBV7-2 and TRBJ2-2, with D possibly TRBD1 on 6 matching bases. Germline assignment: CDR1 SGHTA and CDR2 FQGNSA. V was cut by 5 bases and J by 1 base, with 14 bases left in between. This CDR3 region has 16 residues. For the CDR3, the DNA is TGTGCCAGCAGCCACGGGACAAGGGAGAACACCGGGGAGCTGTTTTTT. This encodes CASSHGTRENTGELFF.

This sequence joins TRBV27 and TRBJ2-3; no reliable D call. From germline, CDR1 is MNHEY and CDR2 SMNVEV (reference sequence). This CDR3 has 15 amino acids. Deletions cut 2 bases from V and 0 bases from J, with 9 bases between. CDR3 DNA: TGTGCCAGCAGTTTAGGGCGCCGTAGCACAGATACGCAGTATTTT. It codes for CASSLGRRSTDTQYF.

This clone has only a few counts. Other DNA variants within this sample encode the same CDR3. J is TRBJ2-7 and V is TRBV28; no firm D call. The length of the CDR3 is 11 residues. Trimming stripped 5 bases from V and 3 bases from J, with 5 bases between. The germline V gene encodes CDR1 MDHEN and CDR2 SYDVKM. This chain's CDR3 is CASSINYEQYF. Written as DNA, the CDR3 is TGTGCCAGCAGTATAAACTACGAGCAGTACTTC.

The chain uses TRBV6-1 and TRBJ1-2, with D hard to call. CDR1 is MNHNS and CDR2 is SASEGT in the germline V gene. V lost 5 bases and J lost 1, with 14 bases in between. The CDR3 has 15 residues. The CDR3 region is CASSSTSGVNYGYTF. CDR3 nucleotide sequence: TGTGCCAGCAGTTCAACTTCTGGGGTTAACTATGGCTACACCTTC.

V is TRBV11-2 and J is TRBJ1-1, with a weak D call TRBD1 (5 bases). The CDR3 totals 17 residues. Germline CDR1 and CDR2: SGHAT and FQNNGV. V lost 2 bases and J lost 5, with 21 bases in between. The CDR3 DNA is TGTGCCAGCAGCTTAAGCAGCCTCAGGGTCCTGGGGACTGAAGCTTTCTTT. This sequence encodes CASSLSSLRVLGTEAFF.

This chain connects TRBV18 to TRBJ1-5, with D hard to call. V was trimmed by 6 bases and J by 5 bases, leaving 11 bases between them. Germline CDR1 reads KGHSH; CDR2 reads LQKENI. This CDR3 spans 13 amino acids. Written as DNA, the CDR3 is TGTGCCAGCTCGGCAGACCCCTATCAGCCCCAGCATTTT. It yields the protein CASSADPYQPQHF.

The chain employs TRBV19 and TRBJ2-1; D not certain. The CDR3 is made up of 13 amino acids. Germline V gene data show CDR1 as LNHDA and CDR2 as SQIVND (reference sequence). The germline V and J ends were trimmed by 3 bases and 8 bases, with 11 bases remaining between them. The CDR3 DNA is TGTGCCAGTAGTATTAGGGTTATCGATGAGCAGTTCTTC. Protein sequence: CASSIRVIDEQFF.

This clone has just a few counts. This chain connects TRBV6-6 to TRBJ1-1; 7 bases agree with TRBD1. V lost 6 bases and J lost 3; bases outside the gene matches: 10. Germline CDR1 is MNHNY and CDR2 is SVGAGI (reference sequence). This CDR3 is built from 15 residues. Written as DNA, the CDR3 is TGTGCCAGCAGCACCGAACAGGGGAGGTACACTGAAGCTTTCTTT. As protein: CASSTEQGRYTEAFF.

The chain couples TRBV4-2 to TRBJ1-1; TRBD1 matches at 7 bases. The J segment lost 11 bases and the V segment lost 2 bases, leaving 11 bases of the junction unmatched. The germline V gene has CDR1 LGHNA and CDR2 YNFKEQ. CDR3 length: 14 amino acids. The CDR3 region is CASSQPGGQLEAFF. The CDR3 bases are TGTGCCAGCAGCCAACCAGGGGGTCAGCTGGAGGCTTTCTTT.

The chain employs TRBV7-2 and TRBJ2-2; no reliable D call. V gave up 4 bases and J gave up 1 base, with 4 bases separating them. This CDR3 contains 13 residues. Germline lookup yields CDR1 SGHTA and CDR2 FQGNSA. The CDR3 here is CASSYLNTGELFF. The CDR3 DNA reads as TGTGCCAGCAGCTACCTGAACACCGGGGAGCTGTTTTTT.

V gene TRBV19 combines with J gene TRBJ2-1; D is unresolved. The germline V gene encodes CDR1 LNHDA and CDR2 SQIVND (reference sequence). The V end was cut by 4 bases, the J end by 8 bases, with 12 bases between. CDR3 length equals 13 residues. The CDR3 sequence: CASSTLFSYEQFF. The CDR3 nucleotides are TGTGCCAGTAGTACCCTATTCAGTTATGAGCAGTTCTTC.

In DNA, the CDR3 is TGTGCCACCAGCAGAGATTTGGGCCAGGGCACAGATACGCAGTATTTT. Its protein product is CATSRDLGQGTDTQYF. The V call is TRBV15, the J call TRBJ2-3; unclear D gene. Germline V gene sequence: CDR1 LNHNV, CDR2 YYDKDF (reference sequence). V was trimmed by 0 bases and J by 1 base, leaving 11 bases between them. The CDR3 is 16 amino acids.